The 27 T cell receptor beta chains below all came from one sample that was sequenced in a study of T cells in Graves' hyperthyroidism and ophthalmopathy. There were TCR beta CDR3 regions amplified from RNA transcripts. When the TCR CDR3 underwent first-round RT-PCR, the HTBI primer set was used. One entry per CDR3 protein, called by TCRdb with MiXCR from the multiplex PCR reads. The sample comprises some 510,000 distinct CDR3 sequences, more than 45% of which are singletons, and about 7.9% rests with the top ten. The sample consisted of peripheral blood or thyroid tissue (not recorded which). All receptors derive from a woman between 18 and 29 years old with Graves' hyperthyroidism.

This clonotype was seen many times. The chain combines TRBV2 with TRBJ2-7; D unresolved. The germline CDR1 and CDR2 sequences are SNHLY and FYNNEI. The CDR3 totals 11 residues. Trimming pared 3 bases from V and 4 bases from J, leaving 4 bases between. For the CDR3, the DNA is TGTGCCAGCAGTGACGGGTACGAGCAGTACTTC. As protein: CASSDGYEQYF.

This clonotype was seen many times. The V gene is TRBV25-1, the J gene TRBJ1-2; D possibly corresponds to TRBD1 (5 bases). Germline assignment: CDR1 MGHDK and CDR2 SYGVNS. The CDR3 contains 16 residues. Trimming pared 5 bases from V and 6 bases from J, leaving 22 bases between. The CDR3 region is CASSSAADIVGHGYTF. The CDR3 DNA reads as TGTGCCAGCAGTTCAGCCGCGGACATTGTTGGGCATGGCTACACCTTC.

The CDR3 sequence: CSVEDLGGIPSGNTIYF. The CDR3 bases are TGCAGCGTTGAAGATTTGGGGGGGATTCCCTCTGGAAACACCATATATTTT. The rearrangement joins TRBV29-1 to TRBJ1-3; D might be TRBD1 (5 bases). The V end lost 0 bases, the J end lost 0 bases, and 15 bases lay between the germline ends. CDR3 length: 17 residues. CDR1 and CDR2 from the germline V gene are SQVTM and ANQGSEA.

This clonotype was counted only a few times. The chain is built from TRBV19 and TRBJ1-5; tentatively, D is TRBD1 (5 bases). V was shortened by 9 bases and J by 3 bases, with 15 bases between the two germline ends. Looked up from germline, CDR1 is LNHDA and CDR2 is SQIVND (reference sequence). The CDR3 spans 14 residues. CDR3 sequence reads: CASSDSAPNQPQHF. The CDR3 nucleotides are TGTGCCAGCAGTGACAGCGCACCCAATCAGCCCCAGCATTTT. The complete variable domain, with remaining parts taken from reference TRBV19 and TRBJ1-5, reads DGGITQSPKYLFRKEGQNVTLSCEQNLNHDAMYWYRQDPGQGLRLIYYSQIVNDFQKGDIAEGYSVSREKKESFPLTVTSAQKNPTAFYLCASSDSAPNQPQHFGDGTRLSIL.

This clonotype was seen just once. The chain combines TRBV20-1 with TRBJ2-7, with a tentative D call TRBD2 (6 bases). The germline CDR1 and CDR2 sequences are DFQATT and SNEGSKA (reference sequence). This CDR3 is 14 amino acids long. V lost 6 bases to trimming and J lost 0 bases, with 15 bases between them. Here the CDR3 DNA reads TGCAGTGCGTCCGGGACTCCCAGCTCCTACGAGCAGTACTTC. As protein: CSASGTPSSYEQYF.

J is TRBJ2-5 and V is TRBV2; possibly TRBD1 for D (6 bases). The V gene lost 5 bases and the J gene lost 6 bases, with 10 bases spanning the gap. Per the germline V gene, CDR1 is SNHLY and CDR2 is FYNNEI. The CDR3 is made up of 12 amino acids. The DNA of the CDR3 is TGTGCCAGCAGTACAGGGTCGAAGACCCAGTACTTC. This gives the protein CASSTGSKTQYF.

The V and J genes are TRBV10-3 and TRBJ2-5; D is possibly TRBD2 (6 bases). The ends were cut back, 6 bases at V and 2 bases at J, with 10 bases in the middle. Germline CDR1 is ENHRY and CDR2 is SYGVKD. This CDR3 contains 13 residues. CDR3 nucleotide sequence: TGTGCCATCAGCTCCGGGGGACAAGAGACCCAGTACTTC. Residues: CAISSGGQETQYF.

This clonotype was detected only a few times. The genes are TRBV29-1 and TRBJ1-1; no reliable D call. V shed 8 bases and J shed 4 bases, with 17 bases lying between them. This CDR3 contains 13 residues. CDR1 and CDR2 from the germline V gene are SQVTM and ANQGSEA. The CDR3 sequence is CSIYSPGLTEAFF. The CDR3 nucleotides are TGCAGCATCTACAGCCCAGGCCTCACTGAAGCTTTCTTT.

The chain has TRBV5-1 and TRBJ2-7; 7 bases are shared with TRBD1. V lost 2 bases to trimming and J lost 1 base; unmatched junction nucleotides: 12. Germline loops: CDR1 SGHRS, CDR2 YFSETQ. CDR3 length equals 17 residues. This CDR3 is CASSLQLGTEGSYEQYF. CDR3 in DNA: TGCGCCAGCAGCTTACAACTCGGGACAGAAGGTTCCTACGAGCAGTACTTC.

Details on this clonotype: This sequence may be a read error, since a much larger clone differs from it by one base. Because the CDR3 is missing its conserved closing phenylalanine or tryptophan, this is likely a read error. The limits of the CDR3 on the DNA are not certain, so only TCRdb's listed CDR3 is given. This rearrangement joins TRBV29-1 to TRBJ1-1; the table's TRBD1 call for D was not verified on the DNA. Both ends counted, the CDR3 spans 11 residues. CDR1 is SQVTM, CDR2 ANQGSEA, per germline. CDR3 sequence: CSVEDGGLTFL.

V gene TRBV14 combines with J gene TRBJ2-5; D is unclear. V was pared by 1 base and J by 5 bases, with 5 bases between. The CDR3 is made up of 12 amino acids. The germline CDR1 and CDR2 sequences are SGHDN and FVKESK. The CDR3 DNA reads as TGTGCCAGCAGCCAAGTTCATGAGACCCAGTACTTC. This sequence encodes CASSQVHETQYF.

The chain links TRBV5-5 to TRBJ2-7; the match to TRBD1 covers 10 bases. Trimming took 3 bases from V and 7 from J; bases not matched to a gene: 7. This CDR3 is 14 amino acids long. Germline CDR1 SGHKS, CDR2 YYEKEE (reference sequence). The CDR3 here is CASSSRDRGLEQYF. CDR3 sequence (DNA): TGTGCCAGCAGCTCCCGGGACAGGGGCCTGGAGCAGTACTTC.

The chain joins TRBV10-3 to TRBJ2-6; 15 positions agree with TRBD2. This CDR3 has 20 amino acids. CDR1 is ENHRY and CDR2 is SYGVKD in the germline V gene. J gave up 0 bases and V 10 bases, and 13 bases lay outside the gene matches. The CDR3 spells CASRYRGLAGGHSGANVLTF. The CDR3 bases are TGTGCCAGCAGGTACCGGGGACTAGCGGGAGGCCACTCTGGGGCCAACGTCCTGACTTTC.

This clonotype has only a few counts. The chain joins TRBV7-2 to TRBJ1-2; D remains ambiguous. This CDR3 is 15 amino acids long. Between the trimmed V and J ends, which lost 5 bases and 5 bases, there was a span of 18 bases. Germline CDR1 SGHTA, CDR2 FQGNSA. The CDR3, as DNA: TGTGCCAGCAGCCAAGAAATAGCGGTTACGTATGGCTACACCTTC. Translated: CASSQEIAVTYGYTF.

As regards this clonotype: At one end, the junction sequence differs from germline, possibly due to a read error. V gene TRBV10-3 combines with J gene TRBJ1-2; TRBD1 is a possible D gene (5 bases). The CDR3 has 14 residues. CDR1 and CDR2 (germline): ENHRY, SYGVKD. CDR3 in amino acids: CASSEISAGKGYTF. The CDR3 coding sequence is TGTGCCAGCAGTGAAATTTCGGCAGGGAAAGGCTACACCTTC.

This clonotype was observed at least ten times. DNA for the CDR3: TGTGCCACCAGTGAGAGGGACTCCTTACAAGAGACCCAGTACTTC. It translates to CATSERDSLQETQYF. V gene TRBV24-1 combines with J gene TRBJ2-5, with D perhaps matching TRBD2 (6 bases). The germline V and J ends were trimmed by 4 bases and 2 bases, with 13 bases remaining between them. This CDR3 spans 15 amino acids. The germline V gene has CDR1 KGHDR and CDR2 SFDVKD.

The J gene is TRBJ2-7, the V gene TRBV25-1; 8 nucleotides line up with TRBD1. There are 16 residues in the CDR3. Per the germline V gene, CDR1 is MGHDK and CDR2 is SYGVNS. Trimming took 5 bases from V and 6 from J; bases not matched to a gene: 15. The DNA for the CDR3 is TGTGCCAGCAGTCGACCGGGACAGGCTGGCTTGGGCGAGCAGTACTTC. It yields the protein CASSRPGQAGLGEQYF.

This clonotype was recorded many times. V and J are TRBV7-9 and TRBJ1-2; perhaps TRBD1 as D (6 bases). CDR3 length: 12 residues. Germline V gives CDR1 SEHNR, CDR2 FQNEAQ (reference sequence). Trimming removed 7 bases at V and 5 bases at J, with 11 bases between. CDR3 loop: CASIGGAYGYTF. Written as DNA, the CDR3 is TGTGCCAGCATCGGGGGGGCATATGGCTACACCTTC.

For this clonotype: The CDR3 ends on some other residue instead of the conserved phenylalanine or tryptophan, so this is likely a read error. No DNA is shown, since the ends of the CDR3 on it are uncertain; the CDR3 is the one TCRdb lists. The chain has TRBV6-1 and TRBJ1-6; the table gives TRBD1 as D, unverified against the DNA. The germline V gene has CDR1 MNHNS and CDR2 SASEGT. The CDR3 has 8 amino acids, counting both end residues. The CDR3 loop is CASRSGTA.

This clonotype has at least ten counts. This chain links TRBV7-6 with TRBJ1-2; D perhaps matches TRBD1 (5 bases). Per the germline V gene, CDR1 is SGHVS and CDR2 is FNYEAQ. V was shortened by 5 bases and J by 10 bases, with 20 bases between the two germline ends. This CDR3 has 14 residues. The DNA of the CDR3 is TGTGCCAGCAGCCCCTGGAAGGCAGGGACGAACTACACCTTC. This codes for CASSPWKAGTNYTF.

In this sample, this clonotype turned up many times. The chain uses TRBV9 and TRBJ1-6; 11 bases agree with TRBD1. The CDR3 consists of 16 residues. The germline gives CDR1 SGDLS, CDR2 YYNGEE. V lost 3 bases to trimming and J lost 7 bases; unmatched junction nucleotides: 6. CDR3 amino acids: CASSEDRGQLNSPLHF. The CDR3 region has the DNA TGTGCCAGCAGCGAGGACAGGGGGCAGCTCAATTCACCCCTCCACTTT.

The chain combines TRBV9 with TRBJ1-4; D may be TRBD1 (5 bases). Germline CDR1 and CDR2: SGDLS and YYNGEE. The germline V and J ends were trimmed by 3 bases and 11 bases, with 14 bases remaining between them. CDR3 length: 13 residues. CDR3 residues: CASSDGWGGKLFF. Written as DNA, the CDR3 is TGTGCCAGCAGCGACGGATGGGGCGGGAAACTGTTTTTT.

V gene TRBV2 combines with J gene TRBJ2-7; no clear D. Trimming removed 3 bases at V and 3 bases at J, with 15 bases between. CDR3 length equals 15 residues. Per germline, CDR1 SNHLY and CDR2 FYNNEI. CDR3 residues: CASSDTLWLGYEQYF. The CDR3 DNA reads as TGTGCCAGCAGTGACACCCTGTGGCTAGGCTACGAGCAGTACTTC.

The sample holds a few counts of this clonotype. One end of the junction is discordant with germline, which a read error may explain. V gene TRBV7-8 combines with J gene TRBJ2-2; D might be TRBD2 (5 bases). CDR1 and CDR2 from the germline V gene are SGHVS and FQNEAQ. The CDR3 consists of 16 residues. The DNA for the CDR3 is TGCGCCAGCAGCCAAGTAGGCGCGGAGGTCACCGGGGAGCTGTTTTTT. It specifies CASSQVGAEVTGELFF.

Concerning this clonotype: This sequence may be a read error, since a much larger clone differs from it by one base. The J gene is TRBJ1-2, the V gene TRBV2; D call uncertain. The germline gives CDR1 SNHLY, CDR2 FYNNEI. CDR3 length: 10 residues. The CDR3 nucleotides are TGTACCAGCAGTTGGGGTGGCTACACCTTC. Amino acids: CTSSWGGYTF.

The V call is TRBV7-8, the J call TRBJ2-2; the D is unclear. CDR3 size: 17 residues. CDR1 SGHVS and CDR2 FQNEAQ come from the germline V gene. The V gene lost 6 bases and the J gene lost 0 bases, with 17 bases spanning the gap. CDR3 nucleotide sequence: TGTGCCAGCAGTTACGAACAGATCCGAGCGAACACCGGGGAGCTGTTTTTT. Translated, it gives CASSYEQIRANTGELFF.

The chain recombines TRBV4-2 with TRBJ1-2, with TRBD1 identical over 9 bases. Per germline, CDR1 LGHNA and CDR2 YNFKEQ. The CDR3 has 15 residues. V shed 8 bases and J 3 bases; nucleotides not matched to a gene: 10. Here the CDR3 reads CASSPPRTGDYGYTF. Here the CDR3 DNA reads TGTGCCAGCTCACCACCCAGGACAGGGGACTATGGCTACACCTTC.